The next 2 T cell receptor beta chains were all read from a single sample in a study of early stage breast cancer tumors (dated by TCRdb to the late 2010s). Library method: the immunoSEQ multiplex PCR assay. TCRdb provides this immuneACCESS table in a form limited to in-frame rearrangements. Some clones are lacking; in checked studies, under half of them reflect an unresolved V gene, and why the rest are absent is not known. The sample profile shows 50,000 to 65,000 clones; about three quarters of them were found once. Approximately 3% of the sample belongs to the ten largest clones. Sequencing used blood. Receptors were obtained from a person younger than 45 with breast cancer.

The chain joins TRBV5-4 to TRBJ2-1; 11 bases agree with TRBD2. This CDR3 comprises 16 residues. The germline V gene encodes CDR1 SGHNT and CDR2 YYREEE (reference sequence). V gave up 2 bases and J gave up 5 bases; unmatched junction bases: 6. The DNA of the CDR3 is TGTGCCAGCAGCTTCAGGACTAGCGGGCAGAACAATGAGCAGTTCTTC. Encoded protein: CASSFRTSGQNNEQFF. Full variable domain (outside the CDR3, taken from reference TRBV5-4 and TRBJ2-1): ETGVTQSPTHLIKTRGQQVTLRCSSQSGHNTVSWYQQALGQGPQFIFQYYREEENGRGNFPPRFSGLQFPNYSSELNVNALELDDSALYLCASSFRTSGQNNEQFFGPGTRLTVL.

This sequence joins TRBV5-1 and TRBJ1-4; D may be TRBD1 (5 bases). The germline gives CDR1 SGHRS, CDR2 YFSETQ. Between the trimmed V and J ends, which lost 2 bases and 3 bases, there was a span of 11 bases. This CDR3 is built from 15 residues. The CDR3 nucleotides are TGCGCCAGCAGCTTAACCGGGACCTCTAATGAAAAACTGTTTTTT. Its translation is CASSLTGTSNEKLFF. The full variable domain, in which reference TRBV5-1 and TRBJ1-4 provide the parts outside the CDR3, is KAGVTQTPRYLIKTRGQQVTLSCSPISGHRSVSWYQQTPGQGLQFLFEYFSETQRNKGNFPGRFSGRQFSNSRSEMNVSTLELGDSALYLCASSLTGTSNEKLFFGSGTQLSVL.